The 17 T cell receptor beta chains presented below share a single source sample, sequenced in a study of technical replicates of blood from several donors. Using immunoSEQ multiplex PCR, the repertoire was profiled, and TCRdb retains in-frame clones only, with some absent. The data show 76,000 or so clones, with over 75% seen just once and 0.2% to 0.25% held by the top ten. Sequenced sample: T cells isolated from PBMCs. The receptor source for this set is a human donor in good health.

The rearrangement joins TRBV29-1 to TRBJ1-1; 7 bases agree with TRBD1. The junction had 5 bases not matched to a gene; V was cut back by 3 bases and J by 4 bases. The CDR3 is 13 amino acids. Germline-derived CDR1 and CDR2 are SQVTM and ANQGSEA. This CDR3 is CSVEDRLGTEAFF. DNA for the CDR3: TGCAGCGTTGAGGACAGGTTGGGCACTGAAGCTTTCTTT.

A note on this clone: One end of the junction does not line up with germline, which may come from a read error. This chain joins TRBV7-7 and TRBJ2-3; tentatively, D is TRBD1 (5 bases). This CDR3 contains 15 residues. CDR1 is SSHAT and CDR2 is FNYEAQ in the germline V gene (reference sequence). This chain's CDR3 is CASSLGRGRTDTQYF. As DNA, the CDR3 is TGTGCTAGCAGCTTAGGAAGGGGTCGGACAGATACGCAGTATTTT.

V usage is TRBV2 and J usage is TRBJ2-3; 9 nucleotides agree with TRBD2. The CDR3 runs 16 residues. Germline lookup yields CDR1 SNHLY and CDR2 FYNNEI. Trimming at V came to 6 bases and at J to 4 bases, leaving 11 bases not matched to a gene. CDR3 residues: CASSGSWVAGADTQYF. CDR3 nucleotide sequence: TGTGCCAGCAGCGGTTCTTGGGTAGCGGGGGCAGATACGCAGTATTTT. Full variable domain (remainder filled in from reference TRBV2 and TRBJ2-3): EPEVTQTPSHQVTQMGQEVILRCVPISNHLYFYWYRQILGQKVEFLVSFYNNEISEKSEIFDDQFSVERPDGSNFTLKIRSTKLEDSAMYFCASSGSWVAGADTQYFGPGTRLTVL.

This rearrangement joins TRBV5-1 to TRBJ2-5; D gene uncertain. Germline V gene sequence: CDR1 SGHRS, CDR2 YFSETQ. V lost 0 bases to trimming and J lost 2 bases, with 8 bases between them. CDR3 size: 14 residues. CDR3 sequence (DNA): TGCGCCAGCAGCTTGGTAATTCAGCAAGAGACCCAGTACTTC. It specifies CASSLVIQQETQYF.

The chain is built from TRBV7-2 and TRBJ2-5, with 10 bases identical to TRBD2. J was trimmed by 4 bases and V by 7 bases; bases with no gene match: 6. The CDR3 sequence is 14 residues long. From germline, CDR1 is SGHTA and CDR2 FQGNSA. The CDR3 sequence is CASMASGSVETQYF. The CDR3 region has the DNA TGTGCCAGCATGGCTAGCGGGAGTGTAGAGACCCAGTACTTC.

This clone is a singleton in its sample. In nucleotides, the CDR3 is TGTGCCAGCAAAAGGACCTGGAGGACTGAAGCTTTCTTT. Amino acid sequence: CASKRTWRTEAFF. This rearrangement joins TRBV2 to TRBJ1-1; D call uncertain. The CDR3 is 13 residues long. CDR1 and CDR2 from the germline V gene are SNHLY and FYNNEI. Trimming removed 7 bases from V and 5 bases from J, with 14 bases in between.

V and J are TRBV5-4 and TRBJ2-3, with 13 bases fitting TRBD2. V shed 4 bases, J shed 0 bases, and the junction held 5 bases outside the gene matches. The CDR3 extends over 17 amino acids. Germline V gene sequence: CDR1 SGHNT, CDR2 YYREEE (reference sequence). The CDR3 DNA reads TGTGCCAGCAGCGCCGGACTAGCGGGGGCGAGCACAGATACGCAGTATTTT. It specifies CASSAGLAGASTDTQYF.

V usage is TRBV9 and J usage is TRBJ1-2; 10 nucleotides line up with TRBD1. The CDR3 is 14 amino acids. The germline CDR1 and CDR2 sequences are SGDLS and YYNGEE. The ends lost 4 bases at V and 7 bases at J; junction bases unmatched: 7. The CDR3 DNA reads TGTGCCAGCAGCTCCGGGACAGGGGCTTTTGGCTACACCTTC. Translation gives CASSSGTGAFGYTF.

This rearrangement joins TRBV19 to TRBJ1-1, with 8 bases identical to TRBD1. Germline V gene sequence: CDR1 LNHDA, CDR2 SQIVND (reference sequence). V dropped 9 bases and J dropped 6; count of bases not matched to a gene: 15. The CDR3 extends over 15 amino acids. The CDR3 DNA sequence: TGTGCCAGCCAGAGGTGGAGACAGGGGCGGGCTGAAGCTTTCTTT. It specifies CASQRWRQGRAEAFF.

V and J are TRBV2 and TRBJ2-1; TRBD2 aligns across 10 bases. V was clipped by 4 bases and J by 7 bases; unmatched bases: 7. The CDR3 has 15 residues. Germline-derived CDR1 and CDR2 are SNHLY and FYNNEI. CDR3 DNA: TGTGCCAGCAGTGTAGGAGCGGGGGGGCGAAATGAGCAGTTCTTC. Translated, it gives CASSVGAGGRNEQFF.

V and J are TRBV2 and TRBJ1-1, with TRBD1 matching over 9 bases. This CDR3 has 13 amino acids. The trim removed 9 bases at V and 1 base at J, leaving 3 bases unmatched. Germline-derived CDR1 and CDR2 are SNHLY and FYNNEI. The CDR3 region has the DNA TGTGCCAGTCTGACAGGGGGGAACACTGAAGCTTTCTTT. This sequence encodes CASLTGGNTEAFF.

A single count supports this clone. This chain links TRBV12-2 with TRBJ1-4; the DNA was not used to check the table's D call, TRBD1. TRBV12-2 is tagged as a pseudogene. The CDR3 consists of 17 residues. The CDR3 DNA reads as TGTGCAAGTCGACCTACAGGGGGTAAGGGACAAAATGAAAAACTGTTTTTT. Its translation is CASRPTGGKGQNEKLFF.

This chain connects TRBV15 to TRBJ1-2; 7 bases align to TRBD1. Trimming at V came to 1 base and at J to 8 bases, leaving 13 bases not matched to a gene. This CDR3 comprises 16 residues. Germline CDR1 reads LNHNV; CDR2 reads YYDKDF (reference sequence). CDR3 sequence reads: CATSRGTGTATMGYTF. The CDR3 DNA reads TGTGCCACCAGCAGAGGAACCGGGACAGCCACTATGGGCTACACCTTC.

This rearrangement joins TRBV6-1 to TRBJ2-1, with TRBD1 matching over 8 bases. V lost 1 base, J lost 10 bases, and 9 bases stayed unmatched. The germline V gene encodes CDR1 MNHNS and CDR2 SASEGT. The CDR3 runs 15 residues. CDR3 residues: CASSEGDRPLSEQFF. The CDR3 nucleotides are TGTGCCAGCAGTGAAGGGGACAGGCCGCTCTCGGAGCAGTTCTTC.

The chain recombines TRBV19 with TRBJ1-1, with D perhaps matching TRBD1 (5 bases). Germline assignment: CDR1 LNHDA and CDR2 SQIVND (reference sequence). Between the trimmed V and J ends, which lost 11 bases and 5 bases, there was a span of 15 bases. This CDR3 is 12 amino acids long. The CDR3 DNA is TGTGCCGCCCGGTCGGGGGTTACTGAAGCTTTCTTT. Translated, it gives CAARSGVTEAFF.

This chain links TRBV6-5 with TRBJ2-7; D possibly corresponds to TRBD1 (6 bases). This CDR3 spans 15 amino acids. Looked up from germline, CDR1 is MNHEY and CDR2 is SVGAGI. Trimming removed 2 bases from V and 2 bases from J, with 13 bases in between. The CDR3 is CASSYQAAGAYEQYF. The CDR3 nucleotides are TGTGCCAGCAGTTACCAGGCGGCAGGGGCCTACGAGCAGTACTTC.

CDR3 sequence: CASSVDRDRVNQPQHF. The CDR3, as DNA: TGTGCCAGCAGCGTGGACAGGGATCGGGTAAATCAGCCCCAGCATTTT. The chain recombines TRBV5-6 with TRBJ1-5; 8 bases line up with TRBD1. The trim removed 4 bases at V and 4 bases at J, leaving 10 bases unmatched. The V gene's germline CDR1 is SGHDT and CDR2 YYEEEE. There are 16 residues in the CDR3.